The T cell receptor beta chain under discussion was sequenced for a study of CD8 T cells in ankylosing spondylitis. With molecular barcodes, quantitative 5'-RACE was used to make the TCR beta libraries. TCRdb fed the 5' RACE reads into MiXCR, producing one record per CDR3 protein. The sample has a few hundred thousand distinct CDR3 sequences; 8% are singletons. The V end was cut by 3 bases, the J end by 0 bases, with 11 bases between. Per the germline V gene, CDR1 is SEHNR and CDR2 is FQNEAQ (reference sequence). The length of the CDR3 is 16 residues. This clonotype was picked up many times. Its antigen is still unknown. Study conclusions and caveats: Disease-linked clones reportedly showed significant enrichment in matched ankylosing spondylitis synovial fluid. A motif in TCR beta, a set of under ten highly homologous variants, appeared characteristic of ankylosing spondylitis blood. With a CD8+ phenotype, disease-linked clones were relatively rare in peripheral blood.

Sequencing was performed on blood, either unsorted or a sorted T cell fraction (not recorded which). The chain joins TRBV7-9 to TRBJ1-4; D remains ambiguous. The receptor's source is a male donor with ankylosing spondylitis. This CDR3 is CASSLGVHSTNEKLFF. CDR3 DNA: TGTGCCAGCAGCTTGGGCGTACATTCAACTAATGAAAAACTGTTTTTT.